The sequence of this TCR beta chain was determined in a study of T cell changes during pregnancy in multiple sclerosis. The CDR3 extends over 16 amino acids. Germline CDR1 is SGHTA and CDR2 is FQGTGA. J was trimmed by 1 base and V by 2 bases; bases with no gene match: 3. Only one count was recorded for this clone. Assay used: immunoSEQ multiplex PCR; TCRdb lists only in-frame clones, some missing. The table includes some 70,000 clones, 92% detected once. Source: CD8+ T cells from peripheral blood mononuclear cells, taken in the third trimester of pregnancy. The chain combines TRBV7-3 with TRBJ2-1, with 9 bases identical to TRBD2. This TCR was recovered from a female donor in good health, enrolled as a control in a pregnancy study. The CDR3 sequence is CASSLAAGGSYNEQFF. CDR3 sequence (DNA): TGTGCCAGCAGCTTAGCAGCGGGGGGTTCCTACAATGAGCAGTTCTTC.